The rows below give T cell receptor beta chains drawn from one sample of a study of OX40 agonist ivuxolimab in advanced cancers. Some clones are missing from TCRdb's copy, which holds only in-frame ones; the method was immunoSEQ multiplex PCR. This table holds tens of thousands of clones, 85% to 95% found once. The sequences come from CD4+ or CD8+ T cells sorted from blood, collected in a trial of the OX40 agonist ivuxolimab. These receptors were obtained from an adult with an advanced solid tumor such as melanoma, head and neck, liver or kidney cancer. Both conserved end residues are part of each CDR3. Clone size is given for some rows only: seen once, a few or many times, or a class if the clone is expanded.

v_call	clone_size	cdr3_aa
TRBV4-3	NA	CASSQDILLAGKDTQYF
TRBV9	NA	CASSVGGLQSDTQYF
TRBV7-8	NA	CASSSRVEWDTEAFF
TRBV5-8	NA	CASSKGAGELFF
TRBV6-1	NA	CASSEVQLAYEQYF
TRBV2	NA	CASSEVYGESPLHF
TRBV19	NA	CASSMKVGYNEQFF
TRBV9	NA	CASSVDTAIYGYTF
TRBV2	NA	CASSDSVVLNTEAFF
TRBV27	NA	CASSLGTGYYGYTF
TRBV5-1	NA	CASSLLGPSPSQDEQYF
TRBV27	NA	CASSSPRREQGALPAGANVLTF
TRBV6-5	NA	CASSYLGTEAFF
TRBV19	NA	CASTPTGLYEQYF
TRBV7-6	NA	CASSLGPTGLGNEQFF
TRBV7-2	NA	CASSLDGRGDFQETQYF
TRBV9	NA	CASSGLAGGRNEQFF
TRBV27	NA	CASSPSVAPYEQYF
TRBV19	NA	CASSTTTGTGNFDNEQFF
TRBV18	NA	CASSQGGGMNTEAFF
TRBV28	once	CASSLDRASDTQYF
TRBV19	NA	CASSPGGWDTEAFF
TRBV28	NA	CASSSALQSPLTDTQYF
TRBV5-1	NA	CASSSNLDRSYEQYF
TRBV19	NA	CASSSLTDTQYF
TRBV7-2	NA	CASSFPPRTERAKNIQYF
TRBV6-9	NA	CASSYPRLAGGHHQETQYF
TRBV18	NA	CASSPTTGRYSNQPQHF
TRBV28	NA	CASSQGPNQPQHF
TRBV12-5	NA	CASTGTGELFF
TRBV15	NA	CATSRGTGSEETQYF
TRBV28	NA	CASKYRARLLTDTQYF
TRBV4-3	NA	CASSQDRTGHFGGGEQFF
TRBV25-1	NA	CASSEGTGTEAFF
TRBV19	NA	CASNRPGHYGNTEAFF
TRBV18	NA	CASSPKNRDGNNEQFF
TRBV5-6	NA	CASSQLPGETYEQYF
TRBV12-5	NA	CASGLLAVPVQGDEQFF
TRBV2	NA	CASRWRQGPYLNTEAFF
TRBV7-6	NA	CASSLEGGSYNEQFF
TRBV6-5	NA	CASSPSSGEQYF
TRBV28	NA	CASVGLGSWYEQYF
TRBV12-5	once	CASGLGTGPGSPLHF
TRBV29-1	once	CSVAGGLDTQYF
TRBV14	NA	CASSLTGSDEQYF
TRBV9	NA	CASSSGRQNTEAFF
TRBV6-1	once	CASALTANYGYTF
TRBV4-1	NA	CASSQGPWDEQYF
TRBV5-1	NA	CASSPGQDPYEQYF
TRBV27	NA	CASSSLGGKLFF
TRBV5-1	NA	CASSLYGGSDTEAFF
TRBV4-3	NA	CASSQFQGIEAFF
TRBV4-1	NA	CASSQVAVANYGYTF
TRBV14	NA	CASSHLETSPPGELFF